The rows below give T cell receptor beta chains drawn from one sample of a study of blood T cell repertoires in COVID-19. This table comes from immunoSEQ multiplex PCR, and its TCRdb copy is limited to in-frame clones, with some not included. Of a few hundred thousand clones listed, roughly nine tenths are singletons. The sample comprised peripheral blood. All receptors come from a man aged 50 or older with acute or convalescent COVID-19. The CDR3 runs from the conserved cysteine through the conserved F or W. The order of the fields is CDR3 DNA, CDR3 protein, D gene, CDR3 length, V gene, J gene, clone size. A D gene is named only where the DNA matches it firmly. Some rows mark clone size as missing; the rest say once, few, many or name a class of expanded clone.

TGCGCCAGCAGCGAGGGACAGGGGGGAGATGGCTACACCTTC	CASSEGQGGDGYTF	TRBD1	14	TRBV5-1	TRBJ1-2	-
TGTGCCAGCAGCTCCACGGCGGATCAGCCCCAGCATTTT	CASSSTADQPQHF	-	13	TRBV5-5	TRBJ1-5	-
TGTGCCAGCAGCCAGGGACTAGCGGGGGGGCTAGATGAGCAGTTCTTC	CASSQGLAGGLDEQFF	TRBD2	16	TRBV3-1/TRBV3-2	TRBJ2-1	-
TGTGCCAGCTCACCGAGGAGCGGGGGGGCCGATACGCAGTATTTT	CASSPRSGGADTQYF	TRBD2	15	TRBV18	TRBJ2-3	-
TGTGCGGGTAGCGGGGGGTCGGGCACCGGGGAGCTGTTTTTT	CAGSGGSGTGELFF	TRBD2	14	TRBV2	TRBJ2-2	few
TGCGCCAGCAGCCAAGATCTAGGTCAGCCCCAGCATTTT	CASSQDLGQPQHF	-	13	TRBV4-1	TRBJ1-5	once
TGTGCCAGCAGCCAATACCCGGGGTACGAGCAGTACTTC	CASSQYPGYEQYF	-	13	TRBV7-3	TRBJ2-7	-
TGTGCCAGCAGCATACAGGGCTACGAGCAGTACTTC	CASSIQGYEQYF	-	12	TRBV7-9	TRBJ2-7	once
TGTGCCAGCAGCCCCGGGGGAAGCGGCCGGGAGCTGTTTTTT	CASSPGGSGRELFF	-	14	TRBV11-3	TRBJ2-2	few
TGTGCCAGCAGCTTCGGGACAGCTTGGACAGATACGCAGTATTTT	CASSFGTAWTDTQYF	TRBD1	15	TRBV7-3	TRBJ2-3	-
TGTGCCGTCCGGGACAGTAGAGAAGCTTTCTTT	CAVRDSREAFF	TRBD1	11	TRBV2	TRBJ1-1	-
TGTGCCAGTAGTATATCCCCCGTGGGCAGCTACTACGAGCAGTACTTC	CASSISPVGSYYEQYF	-	16	TRBV19	TRBJ2-7	-
TGTGCCAGCAGCTGGGGGGGGCCGAGCAATCAGCCCCAGCATTTT	CASSWGGPSNQPQHF	-	15	TRBV5-6	TRBJ1-5	-
TGTGCCAGCTCACCTTCCGACAGCCAAGAGACCCAGTACTTC	CASSPSDSQETQYF	-	14	TRBV18	TRBJ2-5	-
TGTGCCAGCAGTGAATCTGGGGGGGGGCTGAACGAGCAGTTCTTC	CASSESGGGLNEQFF	-	15	TRBV6-1	TRBJ2-1	once
TGTGCCAGCAGCCTCAGGGGTGGTCAGCCCCAGCATTTT	CASSLRGGQPQHF	-	13	TRBV4-2	TRBJ1-5	once
TGTGCCAGCAGCGGGCGACAGGGAGGTAATTCACCCCTCCACTTT	CASSGRQGGNSPLHF	TRBD1	15	TRBV7-9	TRBJ1-6	-
TGTGCCAGCAGCTCAGCGGAAACGAGGGAGCAGTACTTC	CASSSAETREQYF	-	13	TRBV11-3	TRBJ2-7	-
TGTGCAAGTCGCCCCCACGCGGCGAAGAACACTGAAGCTTTCTTT	CASRPHAAKNTEAFF	-	15	TRBV12-2	TRBJ1-1	-
TGTGCCAGTAGTATAGGTACGGGGACAGGAGGTTCAGAGACCCAGTACTTC	CASSIGTGTGGSETQYF	TRBD1	17	TRBV19	TRBJ2-5	-
TGTGCCAGTAGTATTGGGACAGGGGTTAATCAGCCCCAGCATTTT	CASSIGTGVNQPQHF	TRBD1	15	TRBV19	TRBJ1-5	-
TGTGCCAGCAGTTACTCGAGTCAGAACACTGAAGCTTTCTTT	CASSYSSQNTEAFF	-	14	TRBV6-5	TRBJ1-1	-
TGTGCCAGCAGCTTAGCGTTGCTAGCGGGGGGACAAGAGACCCAGTACTTC	CASSLALLAGGQETQYF	TRBD2	17	TRBV7-6	TRBJ2-5	-